A single sample gave rise to the 29 T cell receptor beta chains below, sequenced in a study of shared clonotypes between healthy human individuals. Generated by immunoSEQ multiplex PCR, the TCRdb table keeps only in-frame clones and is missing some. This table has some 1,100,000 clones, about 80% appearing once. Sequenced: memory CD4+ T cells from PBMCs. Subset indicated: CD45RA-negative fraction. These receptors all stem from a man between 18 and 35 years old in good health. Some clones in this sample may be carry-over from other donors' samples.

The gene calls are TRBV7-2 and TRBJ2-1; weak D call: TRBD2 (5 bases). Germline CDR1 reads SGHTA; CDR2 reads FQGNSA. With 8 bases removed from V and 12 bases from J, the gap between germline ends came to 26 bases. This CDR3 comprises 15 residues. The CDR3 nucleotides read TGTGCCAGCCACAAAGAGCTCGGGGTAATCCAGCGGCAGTTCTTC. Protein: CASHKELGVIQRQFF.

Points on this clone: The identical CDR3 is also encoded by other nucleotide sequences in the sample. V gene TRBV29-1 combines with J gene TRBJ1-1, with D possibly TRBD1 on 5 matching bases. Trimming stripped 3 bases from V and 4 bases from J, with 9 bases between. The CDR3 has 12 amino acids. Germline V gives CDR1 SQVTM, CDR2 ANQGSEA. CDR3 coding DNA: TGCAGCGTTGATCAGGGCGGCACTGAAGCTTTCTTT. Translated, it gives CSVDQGGTEAFF.

Comments on this clone: The same CDR3 can be traced to other DNA sequences in this sample. The rearrangement joins TRBV7-2 to TRBJ2-7; D perhaps matches TRBD2 (6 bases). The CDR3 has 15 residues. From germline, CDR1 is SGHTA and CDR2 FQGNSA. V was pared by 1 base and J by 0 bases, with 10 bases between. CDR3 coding DNA: TGTGCCAGCAGCTTAGGGTCTAGCGCCTCCTACGAGCAGTACTTC. Translated, it gives CASSLGSSASYEQYF.

This clone was picked up a small number of times. The V gene is TRBV2, the J gene TRBJ2-5; D might be TRBD2 (6 bases). CDR3 length: 15 residues. Germline V gene sequence: CDR1 SNHLY, CDR2 FYNNEI. Trimming cost V 5 bases and J 3 bases, with 16 bases left between them. CDR3: CASSPRGAGKETQYF. CDR3 coding DNA: TGTGCCAGCAGTCCGCGGGGTGCCGGGAAAGAGACCCAGTACTTC.

V gene TRBV5-1 combines with J gene TRBJ1-5; no definite D call. The CDR3 loop spans 15 amino acids. V was trimmed by 0 bases and J by 3 bases, leaving 10 bases between them. Germline lookup yields CDR1 SGHRS and CDR2 YFSETQ. The CDR3: CASSLEAGANQPQHF. Written as DNA, the CDR3 is TGCGCCAGCAGCTTGGAAGCAGGAGCCAATCAGCCCCAGCATTTT.

The rearrangement uses TRBV18 and TRBJ2-7, with 10 nucleotides matching TRBD1. Unmatched junction bases numbered 7, after V lost 3 bases and J lost 5 bases. CDR3 length equals 15 residues. CDR1 KGHSH and CDR2 LQKENI come from the germline V gene. This CDR3 reads CASSPAGTGANEQYF. The CDR3 DNA reads as TGTGCCAGCTCACCTGCCGGGACAGGGGCCAACGAGCAGTACTTC. Supplemented by reference TRBV18 and TRBJ2-7, the full variable domain reads NAGVMQNPRHLVRRRGQEARLRCSPMKGHSHVYWYRQLPEEGLKFMVYLQKENIIDESGMPKERFSAEFPKEGPSILRIQQVVRGDSAAYFCASSPAGTGANEQYFGPGTRLTVT.

A remark on this clone: This may stem from a read error, because a much larger clone lies one nucleotide away. Distinct nucleotide sequences in the sample also encode this CDR3. The chain combines TRBV28 with TRBJ1-4, with 8 positions matching TRBD1. Per germline, CDR1 MDHEN and CDR2 SYDVKM. The CDR3 loop spans 15 amino acids. With V trimmed by 6 bases and J by 0 bases, 3 bases remained unmatched. For the CDR3, the DNA is TGTGCCAGCAGCACAGGGGGAGCAACTAATGAAAAACTGTTTTTT. It yields the protein CASSTGGATNEKLFF.

Note on this clone: This CDR3 is also generated by other DNA sequences in the sample. This chain links TRBV7-3 with TRBJ2-3; D not certain. The V end lost 4 bases, the J end lost 2 bases, and 7 bases lay between the germline ends. CDR1 is SGHTA and CDR2 is FQGTGA in the germline V gene. This CDR3 comprises 13 residues. The DNA for the CDR3 is TGTGCCAGCAGCTGGAGCTACACAGATACGCAGTATTTT. Encoded protein: CASSWSYTDTQYF.

The chain links TRBV6-6 to TRBJ1-5; 9 positions match TRBD1. The CDR3 covers 14 residues. Germline V gene sequence: CDR1 MNHNY, CDR2 SVGAGI (reference sequence). The junction had 5 bases not matched to a gene; V was cut back by 7 bases and J by 4 bases. CDR3 region: CASTIGTGNQPQHF. The CDR3 nucleotides read TGTGCCAGCACAATCGGGACAGGGAATCAGCCCCAGCATTTT.

CDR3 loop: CSAGGWVLTDTQYF. As DNA, the CDR3 is TGCAGCGCCGGGGGGTGGGTCTTGACAGATACGCAGTATTTT. The rearrangement joins TRBV29-1 to TRBJ2-3, with 7 bases identical to TRBD2. From germline, CDR1 is SQVTM and CDR2 ANQGSEA. The length of the CDR3 is 14 residues. V lost 7 bases and J lost 3; bases outside the gene matches: 10.

This chain uses TRBV30 with TRBJ1-4; D remains unclear. Deletions cut 2 bases from V and 0 bases from J, with 13 bases between. Germline CDR1 reads GTSNPN; CDR2 reads SVGIG (reference sequence). There are 16 residues in the CDR3. This CDR3 is CAWSKGRPATNEKLFF. The CDR3 coding sequence is TGTGCCTGGAGTAAGGGCAGACCTGCAACTAATGAAAAACTGTTTTTT.

This clone came up many times. This chain uses TRBV5-1 with TRBJ1-1; tentative D call: TRBD1 (6 bases). The CDR3 contains 16 residues. Germline V gives CDR1 SGHRS, CDR2 YFSETQ. V dropped 4 bases and J dropped 1 base, with 17 bases sitting between them. The CDR3 region is CASSLGEQGQNTEAFF. In DNA form, the CDR3 reads TGCGCCAGCAGCCTGGGGGAACAGGGACAGAACACTGAAGCTTTCTTT. The whole variable domain, filled in from reference TRBV5-1 and TRBJ1-1, reads KAGVTQTPRYLIKTRGQQVTLSCSPISGHRSVSWYQQTPGQGLQFLFEYFSETQRNKGNFPGRFSGRQFSNSRSEMNVSTLELGDSALYLCASSLGEQGQNTEAFFGQGTRLTVV.

The CDR3: CASSSLDRDYGYTF. The CDR3 DNA is TGTGCCAGCAGCTCTCTAGACAGAGACTATGGCTACACCTTC. The chain recombines TRBV5-6 with TRBJ1-2, with D maybe TRBD1 (5 bases). The CDR3 runs to 14 residues. The V gene lost 3 bases and the J gene lost 3 bases, with 12 bases spanning the gap. Germline V gives CDR1 SGHDT, CDR2 YYEEEE.

The chain is built from TRBV27 and TRBJ1-5; D not certain. Germline loops: CDR1 MNHEY, CDR2 SMNVEV (reference sequence). The CDR3 extends over 16 amino acids. Trimming left V 5 bases short and J 6 bases short, with 20 bases between. In DNA form, the CDR3 reads TGTGCCAGCAGTCCTAAAATTGGGTTGAGCGGTCAGCCCCAGCATTTT. It specifies CASSPKIGLSGQPQHF.

This clone was seen only a few times. This chain links TRBV19 with TRBJ1-1; D remains ambiguous. This CDR3 spans 13 amino acids. Germline CDR1 and CDR2: LNHDA and SQIVND (reference sequence). V was clipped by 3 bases and J by 1 base, with 6 bases between them. The CDR3 nucleotides are TGTGCCAGTAGTATCGCTTGGAACACTGAAGCTTTCTTT. Translated: CASSIAWNTEAFF.

The chain couples TRBV2 to TRBJ2-5; D possibly corresponds to TRBD1 (6 bases). With 6 bases removed from V and 6 bases from J, the gap between germline ends came to 14 bases. Germline CDR1 and CDR2: SNHLY and FYNNEI. The CDR3 has 13 amino acids. The CDR3 sequence is CASRSAGAKTQYF. CDR3 sequence (DNA): TGTGCCAGCAGGTCTGCAGGGGCAAAGACCCAGTACTTC.

The chain carries TRBV28 and TRBJ2-2; TRBD2 is a possible D gene (7 bases). The CDR3 is 15 residues long. CDR1 is MDHEN, CDR2 SYDVKM, per germline. The V end lost 7 bases, the J end lost 7 bases, and 19 bases lay between the germline ends. The CDR3 coding sequence is TGTGCCAGCAACTGGGGGGGCGCAGTGGACGGGGAGCTGTTTTTT. Translated: CASNWGGAVDGELFF.

CDR3: CASSPTGQPQHF. CDR3 nucleotides: TGTGCCAGCAGCCCGACAGGTCAGCCCCAGCATTTT. The V gene is TRBV11-2, the J gene TRBJ1-5; D is possibly TRBD1 (6 bases). CDR1 and CDR2 from the germline V gene are SGHAT and FQNNGV. There are 12 residues in the CDR3. V lost 5 bases and J lost 6, with 8 bases in between.

J is TRBJ1-1 and V is TRBV6-6; 12 bases are shared with TRBD1. The CDR3 contains 15 residues. V shed 8 bases and J 5 bases; nucleotides not matched to a gene: 9. Germline-derived CDR1 and CDR2 are MNHNY and SVGAGI (reference sequence). The CDR3 spells CASSGDRGRSTEAFF. For the CDR3, the DNA is TGTGCCAGCTCGGGGGACAGGGGGCGTTCGACTGAAGCTTTCTTT.

This clone was seen at least ten times. CDR3 nucleotides: TGTGCCAGCAGCTTTAGCGGGATTAACAATGAGCAGTTCTTC. Residues: CASSFSGINNEQFF. The chain joins TRBV7-6 to TRBJ2-1; TRBD2 matches 8 bases. This CDR3 has 14 residues. Trimming removed 3 bases from V and 5 bases from J; junction bases left unmatched: 3. The germline CDR1 and CDR2 sequences are SGHVS and FNYEAQ.

The rearrangement links TRBV7-7 to TRBJ2-2, with D perhaps matching TRBD1 (6 bases). CDR1 and CDR2 (germline): SSHAT, FNYEAQ (reference sequence). The CDR3 runs to 15 residues. V was trimmed by 5 bases and J by 5 bases, leaving 15 bases between them. CDR3 in amino acids: CASSVDSLLTGELFF. In nucleotides, the CDR3 is TGTGCCAGCAGCGTGGACAGCTTACTTACCGGGGAGCTGTTTTTT.

This sequence joins TRBV5-1 and TRBJ2-7; D not resolved. Trimming removed 4 bases from V and 3 bases from J, with 14 bases in between. CDR3 length equals 14 residues. The germline V gene has CDR1 SGHRS and CDR2 YFSETQ. The CDR3 bases are TGCGCCAGCAGCCAGTCAGTCTCGATCTACGAGCAGTACTTC. Translating it yields CASSQSVSIYEQYF.

Details on this clone: The sample contains more than one DNA sequence encoding this CDR3. The chain employs TRBV28 and TRBJ2-4; D unresolved. From germline, CDR1 is MDHEN and CDR2 SYDVKM. V lost 6 bases and J 0 bases, leaving 9 bases between the germline ends. The CDR3 length is 14 residues. This chain's CDR3 is CASSLTGAKNIQYF. DNA for the CDR3: TGTGCCAGCAGCCTGACTGGAGCCAAAAACATTCAGTACTTC. Full variable domain (missing parts from reference TRBV28 and TRBJ2-4): DVKVTQSSRYLVKRTGEKVFLECVQDMDHENMFWYRQDPGLGLRLIYFSYDVKMKEKGDIPEGYSVSREKKERFSLILESASTNQTSMYLCASSLTGAKNIQYFGAGTRLSVL.

The chain joins TRBV28 to TRBJ1-1, with D possibly being TRBD1 (6 bases). V gave up 6 bases and J gave up 7 bases, with 18 bases separating them. Germline assignment: CDR1 MDHEN and CDR2 SYDVKM. This CDR3 comprises 14 residues. In DNA, the CDR3 is TGTGCCAGCAGCCATAGACAGGCGGGTAATGAAGCTTTCTTT. This translates into CASSHRQAGNEAFF.

This chain links TRBV28 with TRBJ2-3, with 10 nucleotides matching TRBD2. Germline V gene sequence: CDR1 MDHEN, CDR2 SYDVKM. Losses at the gene ends were 10 bases for V and 0 bases for J; bases not matched to a gene: 1. The CDR3 is 13 residues long. CDR3 sequence: CATAGGSTDTQYF. The CDR3 nucleotides are TGTGCCACAGCGGGAGGGAGCACAGATACGCAGTATTTT.

This rearrangement joins TRBV18 to TRBJ1-1; D remains ambiguous. Trimming took off 3 bases at V and 10 bases at J, with 12 bases between the two ends. Germline V gene lookup returns CDR1 KGHSH and CDR2 LQKENI. The CDR3 loop spans 12 amino acids. This chain's CDR3 is CASSPPDRGAFF. CDR3 DNA sequence: TGTGCCAGCTCACCCCCCGATCGGGGAGCTTTCTTT.

This sequence joins TRBV27 and TRBJ1-5; a weak D match, TRBD1 (5 bases). Germline CDR1 reads MNHEY; CDR2 reads SMNVEV (reference sequence). The V and J ends lost 3 bases and 2 bases respectively, with 8 bases between them. CDR3 length: 14 residues. DNA of the CDR3: TGTGCCAGCAGTTTGTGGGGCGGCAATCAGCCCCAGCATTTT. It codes for CASSLWGGNQPQHF.

The rearrangement joins TRBV30 to TRBJ2-1, with 12 bases lining up with TRBD2. J gave up 3 bases and V 3 bases, and 0 bases lay outside the gene matches. Per the germline V gene, CDR1 is GTSNPN and CDR2 is SVGIG (reference sequence). The CDR3 runs to 14 residues. The CDR3 spells CAWRLAGGYNEQFF. CDR3 DNA: TGTGCCTGGAGACTAGCGGGAGGCTACAATGAGCAGTTCTTC.

This chain links TRBV6-1 with TRBJ1-2, with TRBD1 matching over 8 bases. V was clipped by 7 bases and J by 4 bases; unmatched bases: 8. Germline assignment: CDR1 MNHNS and CDR2 SASEGT. The CDR3 consists of 14 residues. The DNA of the CDR3 is TGTGCCAGCATAAACACAGGGGGTGGCTATGGCTACACCTTC. Translation: CASINTGGGYGYTF.